This T cell receptor beta chain comes out of a study of neurological immune-mediated disorders. TCRdb called the 5' RACE reads again in MiXCR, with one record for every CDR3 protein. The table records approximately 52,000 distinct CDR3 sequences, around 3.3% of them present only once. V was clipped by 1 base and J by 0 bases, with 6 bases between them. CDR1 is SGHTA, CDR2 FQGNSA, per germline. This CDR3 is built from 14 residues. This clonotype was detected ten times or more. Input material: PBMCs. The genes are TRBV7-2 and TRBJ1-2; D uncertain. The clonotype originates from a man between 40 and 49 years old with multiple sclerosis. CDR3 DNA: TGTGCCAGCAGCTTAGGGAAATCTAACTATGGCTACACCTTC. Amino acids: CASSLGKSNYGYTF.